A selection of T cell receptor beta chains follows, all from one sample in a study of T cells in Graves' hyperthyroidism and ophthalmopathy. MiXCR was run by TCRdb on the multiplex PCR reads, yielding one entry per CDR3 protein. The sample holds hundreds of thousands of distinct CDR3 sequences, 14% seen once. Specimen: blood. These receptors all come from a woman younger than 30 with Graves' hyperthyroidism. Each CDR3 is given without its conserved first and last residue. Part of the rows lack a size; the others show once, few, many or a class for expanded clones.

cdr3_aa: ASSLPRTSGRTTKNIQY; v_call: TRBV28; clone_size: many; j_call: TRBJ2-4
cdr3_aa: ASSRRRNEQF; v_call: TRBV7-2; clone_size: many; j_call: TRBJ2-1
cdr3_aa: ASSPRQGRSTEAF; v_call: TRBV3-1; clone_size: many; j_call: TRBJ1-1
cdr3_aa: AWNGSPAEKLF; v_call: TRBV30; clone_size: few; j_call: TRBJ1-4
cdr3_aa: ATSDPTSGLSTDTQY; v_call: TRBV24-1; clone_size: many; j_call: TRBJ2-3
cdr3_aa: SVGPSIRRTASTDTQY; v_call: TRBV29-1; clone_size: .; j_call: TRBJ2-3
cdr3_aa: ASSPTYSSGGELF; v_call: TRBV5-1; clone_size: few; j_call: TRBJ2-2
cdr3_aa: ASTGTAYEQY; v_call: TRBV2; clone_size: .; j_call: TRBJ2-7
cdr3_aa: ASSGRHPGTGKETQY; v_call: TRBV9; clone_size: .; j_call: TRBJ2-5
cdr3_aa: ASSEEYLYNRYEQY; v_call: TRBV10-2; clone_size: .; j_call: TRBJ2-7
cdr3_aa: ASLRTSGSNEQF; v_call: TRBV11-2; clone_size: many; j_call: TRBJ2-1
cdr3_aa: ASSFPGNSYNEQF; v_call: TRBV28; clone_size: .; j_call: TRBJ2-1
cdr3_aa: ASSPRDANTYNSPLH; v_call: TRBV18; clone_size: .; j_call: TRBJ1-6
cdr3_aa: ASSLTPAGNSPLH; v_call: TRBV7-3; clone_size: few; j_call: TRBJ1-6
cdr3_aa: ASSEEQGWGNEQF; v_call: TRBV2; clone_size: many; j_call: TRBJ2-1
cdr3_aa: ASSQDPRGPANEKLF; v_call: TRBV3-1; clone_size: many; j_call: TRBJ1-4
cdr3_aa: ASSSRQGRSNQPQH; v_call: TRBV19; clone_size: .; j_call: TRBJ1-5
cdr3_aa: ASSLALASNQPQH; v_call: TRBV11-2; clone_size: .; j_call: TRBJ1-5
cdr3_aa: ASSGSGTNTEAF; v_call: TRBV2; clone_size: many; j_call: TRBJ1-1
cdr3_aa: ASSEPRLAGQETQY; v_call: TRBV2; clone_size: many; j_call: TRBJ2-5
cdr3_aa: VASGRANTGELF; v_call: TRBV2; clone_size: few; j_call: TRBJ2-2
cdr3_aa: ATSAAGASSYEQY; v_call: TRBV24-1; clone_size: few; j_call: TRBJ2-7
cdr3_aa: ASSRSRDSYSPLH; v_call: TRBV4-3; clone_size: few; j_call: TRBJ1-6
cdr3_aa: ASSPGLANPEQY; v_call: TRBV18; clone_size: many; j_call: TRBJ2-7
cdr3_aa: ASSFARLGMTQY; v_call: TRBV7-8; clone_size: .; j_call: TRBJ2-5
cdr3_aa: ASSFSSTLDTEAF; v_call: TRBV12-3/TRBV12-4; clone_size: many; j_call: TRBJ1-1
cdr3_aa: ASSHYPYGYT; v_call: TRBV27; clone_size: few; j_call: TRBJ1-2
cdr3_aa: SASPSVGANVLT; v_call: TRBV20-1; clone_size: .; j_call: TRBJ2-6
cdr3_aa: ASSLYSSGSETQY; v_call: TRBV12-3/TRBV12-4; clone_size: many; j_call: TRBJ2-5
cdr3_aa: ATSSAVLSGLDTGELF; v_call: TRBV15; clone_size: few; j_call: TRBJ2-2
cdr3_aa: ASSTLRKGRQGHGYT; v_call: TRBV19; clone_size: .; j_call: TRBJ1-2
cdr3_aa: ASSRLPENTEAF; v_call: TRBV28; clone_size: .; j_call: TRBJ1-1
cdr3_aa: SAREKSEGGEQY; v_call: TRBV20-1; clone_size: many; j_call: TRBJ2-7
cdr3_aa: ASSYAAFYGYT; v_call: TRBV6-2/TRBV6-3; clone_size: .; j_call: TRBJ1-2
cdr3_aa: ASSAPGQTYEQY; v_call: TRBV7-9; clone_size: many; j_call: TRBJ2-7
cdr3_aa: ASSQVLAGVQETQY; v_call: TRBV4-2; clone_size: many; j_call: TRBJ2-5
cdr3_aa: ASSLAGPGQAFSYEQY; v_call: TRBV7-9; clone_size: many; j_call: TRBJ2-7
cdr3_aa: ASSDAPGVGYEQY; v_call: TRBV6-1; clone_size: .; j_call: TRBJ2-7
cdr3_aa: ASSRVPLLNIEAF; v_call: TRBV19; clone_size: few; j_call: TRBJ1-1
cdr3_aa: ASSQSGTQY; v_call: TRBV14; clone_size: .; j_call: TRBJ2-5
cdr3_aa: ASSFTGIRETQY; v_call: TRBV6-2/TRBV6-3; clone_size: many; j_call: TRBJ2-5
cdr3_aa: SANPLRGRDEQY; v_call: TRBV20-1; clone_size: many; j_call: TRBJ2-7
cdr3_aa: SARDYGGYSYEQY; v_call: TRBV20-1; clone_size: .; j_call: TRBJ2-7
cdr3_aa: ARSVRQYEQY; v_call: TRBV30; clone_size: .; j_call: TRBJ2-7
cdr3_aa: ASSGEGTSGSIGEQY; v_call: TRBV19; clone_size: few; j_call: TRBJ2-7
cdr3_aa: ASSESGTGSDYEQY; v_call: TRBV10-1; clone_size: .; j_call: TRBJ2-7
cdr3_aa: ASILGGLAGPNTGELF; v_call: TRBV7-9; clone_size: many; j_call: TRBJ2-2
cdr3_aa: ASSLNENSPLH; v_call: TRBV7-3; clone_size: .; j_call: TRBJ1-6
cdr3_aa: ASSGNRGSGYT; v_call: TRBV28; clone_size: many; j_call: TRBJ1-2
cdr3_aa: ASSQEYDTGPSYEQY; v_call: TRBV3-1; clone_size: few; j_call: TRBJ2-7
cdr3_aa: ASIPTQIGYEQY; v_call: TRBV6-2/TRBV6-3; clone_size: many; j_call: TRBJ2-7
cdr3_aa: ASEETGGTYNEQF; v_call: TRBV28; clone_size: many; j_call: TRBJ2-1
cdr3_aa: ASSSTDYSNQPQH; v_call: TRBV12-3/TRBV12-4; clone_size: few; j_call: TRBJ1-5
cdr3_aa: ASSLTTDQPQH; v_call: TRBV7-3; clone_size: many; j_call: TRBJ1-5
cdr3_aa: AISESTGLAGVQETQY; v_call: TRBV10-3; clone_size: .; j_call: TRBJ2-5
cdr3_aa: ASNYRGSYNEQF; v_call: TRBV5-8; clone_size: few; j_call: TRBJ2-1